Sequencing of this T cell receptor beta chain was carried out in a study of blood T cell repertoires in COVID-19. Across the whole study: PBMCs, B-cell-depleted T cells, or T cells provided the cDNA or gDNA that made up the material.

The CDR3 length is 16 residues. The germline V gene has CDR1 LGHNA and CDR2 YNFKEQ. V shed 0 bases, J shed 3 bases, and the junction held 7 bases outside the gene matches. Donors in Cohort 3 who had recovered were those with two negative PCRs, healthcare professional clearance, or resolution of their symptoms. Authors' processing steps: Amplification of reference gene primers provided the estimated nucleated cell counts. Clones were read by immunoSEQ multiplex PCR, and TCRdb kept only the in-frame ones, dropping some. V and J calls plus clone size are reproduced from that table; the DNA served to infer D and trimming. This table holds 300,000 to 400,000 clones, roughly 87% found once.

The J gene is TRBJ2-7, the V gene TRBV4-2, with 8 bases aligning to TRBD1. The sequence came from a woman under 40 who had recovered from COVID-19. Material: PBMCs or T cells enriched from blood (not recorded which). DNA for the CDR3: TGTGCCAGCAGCCAAGATCCGGACAGGGAGAACTACGAGCAGTACTTC. Its translation: CASSQDPDRENYEQYF.